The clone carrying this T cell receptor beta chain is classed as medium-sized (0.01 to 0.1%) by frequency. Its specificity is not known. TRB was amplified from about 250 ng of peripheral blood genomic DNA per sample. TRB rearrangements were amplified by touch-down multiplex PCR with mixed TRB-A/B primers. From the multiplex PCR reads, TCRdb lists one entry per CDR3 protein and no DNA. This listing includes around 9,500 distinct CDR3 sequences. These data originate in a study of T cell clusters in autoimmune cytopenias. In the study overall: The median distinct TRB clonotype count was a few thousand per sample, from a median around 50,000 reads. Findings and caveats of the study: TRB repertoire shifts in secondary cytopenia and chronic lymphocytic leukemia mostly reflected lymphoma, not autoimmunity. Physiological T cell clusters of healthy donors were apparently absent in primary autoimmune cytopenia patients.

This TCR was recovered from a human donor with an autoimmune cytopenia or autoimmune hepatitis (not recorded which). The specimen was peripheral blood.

This chain's CDR3 is CATRIRGTGGSGELFF. The J gene is TRBJ2-2, the V gene TRBV14; TCRdb's D gene call, TRBD1, goes unchecked for lack of DNA. The length of the CDR3 is 16 residues. CDR1 and CDR2 (germline): SGHDN, FVKESK. The entire variable domain, with the rest obtained from reference TRBV14 and TRBJ2-2, is as follows: EAGVTQFPSHSVIEKGQTVTLRCDPISGHDNLYWYRRVMGKEIKFLLHFVKESKQDESGMPNNRFLAERTGGTYSTLKVQPAELEDSGVYFCATRIRGTGGSGELFFGEGSRLTVL.